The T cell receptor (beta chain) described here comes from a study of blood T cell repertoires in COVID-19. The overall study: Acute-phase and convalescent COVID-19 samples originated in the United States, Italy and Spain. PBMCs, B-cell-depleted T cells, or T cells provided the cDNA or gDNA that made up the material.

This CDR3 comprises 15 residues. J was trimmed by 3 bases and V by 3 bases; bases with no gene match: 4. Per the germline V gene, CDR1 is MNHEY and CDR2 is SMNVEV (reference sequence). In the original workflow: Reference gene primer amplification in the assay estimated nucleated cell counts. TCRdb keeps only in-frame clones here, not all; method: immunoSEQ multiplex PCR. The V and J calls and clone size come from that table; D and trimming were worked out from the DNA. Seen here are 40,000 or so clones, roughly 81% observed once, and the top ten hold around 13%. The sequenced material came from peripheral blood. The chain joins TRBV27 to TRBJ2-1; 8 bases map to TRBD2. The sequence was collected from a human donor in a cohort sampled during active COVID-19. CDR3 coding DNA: TGTGCCAGCAGTTTGGCGGGGGGCGGCTACAATGAGCAGTTCTTC. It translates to CASSLAGGGYNEQFF.